The 14 T cell receptor beta chains below were found in one sample sequenced in a study of CD8+CD57+ T cells in acquired aplastic anemia. Genomic DNA templated the TCR beta VDJ and CDR3 profiling. TCRdb processed the reads anew with MiXCR; each CDR3 protein has one entry. The table includes around 190,000 distinct CDR3 sequences, 61% detected once. Input material: sorted CD4+, CD8+, or CD8+CD57+ T cells (not recorded which) from PBMCs. These receptors all stem from a human donor in good health.

In this sample, this clonotype turned up many times. This chain connects TRBV5-1 to TRBJ2-1; D possibly uses TRBD1 or TRBD2 (7 bases each). Germline CDR1 reads SGHRS; CDR2 reads YFSETQ. V dropped 0 bases and J dropped 1 base, with 11 bases sitting between them. The CDR3 covers 16 residues. The CDR3 DNA reads as TGCGCCAGCAGCTTGGGACAGGGAGGGTCCTACAATGAGCAGTTCTTC. Its translation: CASSLGQGGSYNEQFF. The whole variable domain, filled in from reference TRBV5-1 and TRBJ2-1, reads KAGVTQTPRYLIKTRGQQVTLSCSPISGHRSVSWYQQTPGQGLQFLFEYFSETQRNKGNFPGRFSGRQFSNSRSEMNVSTLELGDSALYLCASSLGQGGSYNEQFFGPGTRLTVL.

The rearrangement uses TRBV5-1 and TRBJ2-7; 9 positions agree with TRBD1. This CDR3 contains 16 residues. V dropped 4 bases and J dropped 2; count of bases not matched to a gene: 10. Germline V gene lookup returns CDR1 SGHRS and CDR2 YFSETQ. The CDR3 spells CASSPTLGTGTYEQYF. The CDR3 DNA follows: TGCGCCAGCAGCCCGACCTTGGGGACAGGGACCTACGAGCAGTACTTC.

The chain links TRBV12-3 or TRBV12-4 to TRBJ2-3; 12 bases are a match to TRBD2. J was trimmed by 5 bases and V by 5 bases; bases with no gene match: 8. The CDR3 totals 16 residues. CDR3 bases: TGTGCCAGCAGTCCACGACTAGCGGGGGTGGTAGATACGCAGTATTTT. Amino acid sequence: CASSPRLAGVVDTQYF.

This clonotype was counted at least ten times. The chain links TRBV7-6 to TRBJ2-5; D remains unclear. The V and J ends lost 4 bases and 5 bases respectively, with 11 bases between them. The CDR3 runs 13 residues. Germline lookup yields CDR1 SGHVS and CDR2 FNYEAQ. The CDR3 DNA reads TGTGCCAGCAGCTATAGGGTTTGGGAGACCCAGTACTTC. Its protein product is CASSYRVWETQYF.

The chain joins TRBV2 to TRBJ1-2; tentatively, D is TRBD1 (5 bases). This CDR3 has 14 amino acids. Trimming took off 7 bases at V and 2 bases at J, with 14 bases between the two ends. The germline V gene has CDR1 SNHLY and CDR2 FYNNEI. CDR3 sequence reads: CASTQDRQNYGYTF. The CDR3 DNA follows: TGTGCCAGCACCCAAGACCGACAGAACTATGGCTACACCTTC.

The chain combines TRBV24-1 with TRBJ2-7; 12 bases match TRBD2. Gene TRBJ2-1 matches the end of the DNA better, so the J call may be wrong. Germline CDR1 reads KGHDR; CDR2 reads SFDVKD. The CDR3 extends over 16 amino acids. CDR3 sequence: CATSESSGGAYNEQFF. Here the CDR3 DNA reads TGTGCCACCAGTGAGTCTAGCGGGGGGGCCTACAATGAGCAGTTCTTC.

This clonotype has a count of ten or more. V is TRBV20-1 and J is TRBJ1-6, with 7 bases aligning to TRBD1. V was pared by 0 bases and J by 10 bases, with 6 bases of the junction left unmatched. Germline V gene data show CDR1 as DFQATT and CDR2 as SNEGSKA (reference sequence). This CDR3 comprises 14 residues. The CDR3 nucleotides read TGCAGTGCTAGAGAAACAGGGGAGTACTCACCCCTCCACTTT. Translation gives CSARETGEYSPLHF.

The chain joins TRBV24-1 to TRBJ2-2; D may be TRBD2 (5 bases). The V gene's germline CDR1 is KGHDR and CDR2 SFDVKD. Trimming stripped 11 bases from V and 5 bases from J, with 17 bases between. This CDR3 has 14 residues. In DNA, the CDR3 is TGTGCCAGCAGCTCCCTGAGAGGGACCGGGGAGCTGTTTTTT. This sequence encodes CASSSLRGTGELFF.

In its sample, this clonotype was seen a few times. The chain carries TRBV6-2 or TRBV6-3 and TRBJ1-4; a possible D gene is TRBD1 (5 bases). The V gene's germline CDR1 is MNHEY and CDR2 SVGEGT. CDR3 length: 15 amino acids. The V end was cut by 4 bases, the J end by 6 bases, with 15 bases between. The CDR3 is CASSFPRGLDEKLFF. The CDR3 coding sequence is TGTGCCAGCAGTTTCCCGCGGGGGTTGGATGAAAAACTGTTTTTT.

This chain connects TRBV20-1 to TRBJ2-7; maybe TRBD1 (5 bases). Germline lookup yields CDR1 DFQATT and CDR2 SNEGSKA (reference sequence). V was cut by 6 bases and J by 5 bases, with 14 bases left in between. The CDR3 has 12 amino acids. This chain's CDR3 is CSAHSGANEQYF. The DNA for the CDR3 is TGCAGTGCGCACAGTGGGGCCAACGAGCAGTACTTC.

V usage is TRBV12-3 or TRBV12-4 and J usage is TRBJ2-1; the D is unclear. The V and J ends lost 3 bases and 0 bases respectively, with 12 bases between them. The CDR3 has 16 amino acids. CDR3 loop: CASSFSMLISYNEQFF. As DNA, the CDR3 is TGTGCCAGCAGTTTCTCTATGTTAATCTCCTACAATGAGCAGTTCTTC.

This clonotype was seen at least ten times. The V gene is TRBV4-2, the J gene TRBJ2-1, with 13 nucleotides matching TRBD2. Trimming removed 7 bases from V and 7 bases from J; junction bases left unmatched: 10. The CDR3 runs to 16 residues. The germline V gene encodes CDR1 LGHNA and CDR2 YNFKEQ. The CDR3 region is CASTPLTSGGANEQFF. In nucleotides, the CDR3 is TGTGCCAGCACCCCCCTAACTAGCGGGGGGGCGAATGAGCAGTTCTTC.

This clonotype showed up many times. The rearrangement uses TRBV7-3 and TRBJ2-1; possibly TRBD2 for D (6 bases). Deletions cut 6 bases from V and 6 bases from J, with 15 bases between. Germline CDR1 is SGHTA and CDR2 is FQGTGA. This CDR3 has 14 amino acids. The CDR3 is CASSFAGLGNEQFF. The CDR3 nucleotides read TGTGCCAGCAGTTTTGCGGGACTTGGCAATGAGCAGTTCTTC.

This chain connects TRBV29-1 to TRBJ1-3; D ambiguous. CDR3 length equals 13 residues. In germline, CDR1 is SQVTM, CDR2 ANQGSEA. Trimming stripped 5 bases from V and 3 bases from J, with 11 bases between. CDR3 nucleotides: TGCAGCGTTTCCGGGAATCTTGGAAACACCATATATTTT. It encodes CSVSGNLGNTIYF.